Below, one TCR beta chain is given with its context. Its target is not known. This sample was taken from a study of vaccination effects on CD4 cells after COVID-19. The CDR3 has 15 residues. From germline, CDR1 is SEHNR and CDR2 FQNEAQ (reference sequence). V lost 3 bases, J lost 3 bases, and 6 bases stayed unmatched. CD4+ T cell isolation took place after 10 days of culture. The protocol was immunoSEQ multiplex PCR, while the TCRdb copy is restricted to in-frame clones and leaves out a portion. The data contain tens of thousands of clones, 72% of them singletons. The source material was CD4+ T cells from PBMCs cultured without peptide, sampled before COVID-19 vaccination. The chain joins TRBV7-9 to TRBJ2-7, with 9 bases that match TRBD1. The TCR comes from a human donor who had a prior SARS-CoV-2 infection. CDR3 in DNA: TGTGCCAGCAGCTTCGACAGGGGGAATTTCTACGAGCAGTACTTC. It specifies CASSFDRGNFYEQYF.